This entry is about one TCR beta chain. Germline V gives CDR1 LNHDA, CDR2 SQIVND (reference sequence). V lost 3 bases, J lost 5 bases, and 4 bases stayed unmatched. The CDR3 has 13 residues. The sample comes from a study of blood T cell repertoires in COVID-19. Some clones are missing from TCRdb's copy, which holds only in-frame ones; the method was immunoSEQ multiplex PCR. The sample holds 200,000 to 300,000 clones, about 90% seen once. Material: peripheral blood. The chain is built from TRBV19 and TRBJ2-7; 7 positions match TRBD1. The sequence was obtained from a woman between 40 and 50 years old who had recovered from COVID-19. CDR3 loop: CASSILRGHEQYF. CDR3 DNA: TGTGCCAGTAGTATTCTTAGGGGGCACGAGCAGTACTTC.